This T cell receptor (beta chain) was observed in a study of T cells expressing NK-cell markers. Study information: Cells sorted as CD3+CD56+NKG2C+, CD3+CD56+NKG2C- and CD3+CD56-NKG2C+ T cells supplied the TCR beta repertoires.

5'RACE template switching with UMIs generated TCR beta cDNA. TCRdb reanalyzed the 5' RACE reads and collapses them to one entry per CDR3 protein, without DNA. The table counts 150,000 or so distinct CDR3 sequences; 37% lies in the top ten. Turning to this clonotype: Its antigen is not identified.

The CDR3 contains 16 residues. CDR1 and CDR2 from the germline V gene are SEHNR and FQNEAQ (reference sequence). Study-level points and caveats: Dominant NKG2C+ clonotypes made up about 1.0-7.5% of CD8+ T cells in about six donors. There remained a lack of clarity about HCMV specificity of expanded NKG2C+ T cell clones.

Sequences were obtained from blood T cells: a sorted CD56 or NKG2C T cell subset, CD4+ or CD8+ T cells, or bulk PBMC T cells (not recorded which). V gene TRBV7-9 combines with J gene TRBJ1-1; the D call from TCRdb, TRBD1, cannot be confirmed without DNA. The sequence came from a woman aged 45 to 65 in good health. The CDR3: CASSLASTGARTEAFF.